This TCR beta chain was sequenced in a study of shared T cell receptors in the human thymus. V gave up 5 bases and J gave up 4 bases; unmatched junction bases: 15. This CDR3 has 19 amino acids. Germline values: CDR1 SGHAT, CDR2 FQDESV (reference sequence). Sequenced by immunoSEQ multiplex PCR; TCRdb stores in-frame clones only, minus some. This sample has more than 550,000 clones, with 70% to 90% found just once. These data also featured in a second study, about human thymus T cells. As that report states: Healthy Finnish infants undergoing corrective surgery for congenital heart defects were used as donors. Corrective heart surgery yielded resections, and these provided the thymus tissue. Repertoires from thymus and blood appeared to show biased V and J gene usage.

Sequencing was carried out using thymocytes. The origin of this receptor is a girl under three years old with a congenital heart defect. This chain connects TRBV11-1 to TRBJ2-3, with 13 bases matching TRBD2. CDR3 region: CASSPGATSGGPSADTQYF. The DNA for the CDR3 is TGTGCCAGCAGCCCAGGGGCGACTAGCGGGGGGCCTAGCGCAGATACGCAGTATTTT. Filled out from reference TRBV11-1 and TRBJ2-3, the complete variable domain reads EAEVAQSPRYKITEKSQAVAFWCDPISGHATLYWYRQILGQGPELLVQFQDESVVDDSQLPKDRFSAERLKGVDSTLKIQPAELGDSAMYLCASSPGATSGGPSADTQYFGPGTRLTVL.